This TCR beta chain is drawn from a study of blood T cell repertoires in COVID-19. Everyone who took part was roughly 18 to 89 years old, and they came from some 23 US areas. Trimming removed 5 bases from V and 0 bases from J; junction bases left unmatched: 4. Per the germline V gene, CDR1 is SNHLY and CDR2 is FYNNEI. This CDR3 is 16 amino acids long. This table comes from immunoSEQ multiplex PCR, and its TCRdb copy is limited to in-frame clones, with some not included. The table records 300,000 to 400,000 clones, 86% of them present only once. The rearrangement uses TRBV2 and TRBJ1-4; 9 positions agree with TRBD1. The specimen sequenced was PBMCs or T cells enriched from blood (not recorded which). This sequence was found in a woman aged 40 to 49 with acute COVID-19. The CDR3 DNA reads as TGTGCCAGCAGTCTTGACAGGGGGGCAACTAATGAAAAACTGTTTTTT. Translated, it gives CASSLDRGATNEKLFF.